This T cell receptor beta chain was captured in a study of T cell responses to AZD1222 COVID-19 vaccine. General observations from the study: The donor cohort was predominantly white British with a female majority, and clonal diversity may have been underestimated. At baseline, seropositivity was found in only 5 to 7 AZD1222 recipients.

Remarks on this clone: Its antigen is unknown.

Clones were read by immunoSEQ multiplex PCR, and TCRdb kept only the in-frame ones, dropping some. The data hold hundreds of thousands of clones, with approximately 94% observed a single time. This CDR3 is built from 15 residues. Trimming stripped 7 bases from V and 0 bases from J, with 13 bases between. The germline V gene has CDR1 SEHNR and CDR2 FQNEAQ (reference sequence). This sequence joins TRBV7-9 and TRBJ1-3, with a tentative D call TRBD1 (5 bases). The source of this sequence is an adult in good health. The sequenced sample was peripheral blood, obtained on day 0 of MenACWY control vaccination. The CDR3 nucleotides are TGTGCCAGCACCAAAAGGGGTAGCTCTGGAAACACCATATATTTT. As protein: CASTKRGSSGNTIYF.